The clone carrying this T cell receptor beta chain has a handful of counts. These data belong to a study of T-cell memory formation after mild COVID-19. The CDR3 loop spans 13 amino acids. Losses at the gene ends were 4 bases for V and 6 bases for J; bases not matched to a gene: 3. MiXCR, run by TCRdb on the 5' RACE reads, gives a single entry per CDR3 protein. The sample has roughly 580,000 distinct CDR3 sequences, over 15% seen once. V is TRBV12-3 or TRBV12-4 and J is TRBJ1-5, with 7 bases identical to TRBD1. The sample taken for sequencing was PBMCs or a T cell subset sorted from them (not recorded which). The TCR was taken from an adult woman who had mild COVID-19 (a few samples of this study predate the infection). Cell type and time point are not known. Written as DNA, the CDR3 is TGTGCCAGCAGTTCCCAGGGGGGTCAGCCCCAGCATTTT. Protein: CASSSQGGQPQHF.